This TCR beta chain is drawn from a study of T-cell reconstitution after alpha-beta-depleted transplantation in children (dated by TCRdb to the mid-2010s). Notes on the research overall: Using TCR repertoire profiling, the study followed T-cell immune reconstitution in a quantitative way in children after TCRalphabeta/CD19-depleted allogeneic hematopoietic cell transplantation.

The junction shows trimming of 1 base on V and 0 bases on J, plus 4 bases between the germline ends. The CDR3 contains 14 residues, cysteine and phenylalanine counted. CDR3 DNA is the only sequence kept; it has 42 bases, read in frame from the first base. This clonotype was found many times. Its recognized antigen is unknown. Base qualities are not recorded, but no much larger clone differs from it by a single base. The library came from PCR. TCRdb records Illumina HiSeq 2500 as the sequencer. TCR libraries were prepared with molecular barcoding, using unique molecular identifiers to normalize TCRbeta repertoire quantification. Using fastp at Q25 and MiXCR, TCRdb reprocessed the public reads and kept productive beta chains. A single entry per CDR3 protein holds the most common genes and DNA from its merged rows. Counted in this sample were about 540,000 distinct CDR3 sequences; about 18% of them appeared once. 3.3% of the sample lies in the top ten.

Rearrangement joined TRBV12-3 or TRBV12-4 to TRBJ2-1; no D gene is confidently identified. Source: PBMCs from the stem cell graft donor, taken from the stem cell graft. The sequence was obtained from a human donor who donated a stem cell graft to a child with acute lymphoblastic leukemia. The DNA sequence is TGTGCCAGCAGTTTAGTAGGCTCCTACAATGAGCAGTTCTTC. This encodes CASSLVGSYNEQFF.